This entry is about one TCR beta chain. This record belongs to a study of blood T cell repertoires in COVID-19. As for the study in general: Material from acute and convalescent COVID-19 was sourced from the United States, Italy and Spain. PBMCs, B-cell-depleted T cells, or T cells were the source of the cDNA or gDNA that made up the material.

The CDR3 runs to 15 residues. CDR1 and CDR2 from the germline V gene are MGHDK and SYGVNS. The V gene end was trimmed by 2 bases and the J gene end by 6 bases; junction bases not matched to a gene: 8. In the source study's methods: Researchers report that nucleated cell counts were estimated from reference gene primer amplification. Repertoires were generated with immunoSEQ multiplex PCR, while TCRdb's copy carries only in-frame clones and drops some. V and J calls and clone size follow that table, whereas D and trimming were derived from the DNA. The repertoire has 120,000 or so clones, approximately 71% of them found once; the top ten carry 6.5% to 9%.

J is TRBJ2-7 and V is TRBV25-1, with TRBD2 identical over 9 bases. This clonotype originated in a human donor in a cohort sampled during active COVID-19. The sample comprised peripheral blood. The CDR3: CASSEGSSGIFEQYF. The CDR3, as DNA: TGTGCCAGCAGTGAAGGTTCTAGCGGGATTTTCGAGCAGTACTTC.